The 22 T cell receptor beta chains listed next were all sequenced from one sample in a study of blood T cells in healthy people across ages. A J-beta primer mix and a sample-barcoded 5' primer were used in a second PCR of roughly 6 to 11 cycles. TCRdb re-derived calls from the 5' RACE reads in MiXCR, one entry per CDR3 protein. Here the sample spans about 780,000 distinct CDR3 sequences, around 50% being singletons. Input material: blood. The source of these receptors is an elderly man in good health.

The V and J genes are TRBV2 and TRBJ2-4, with D perhaps TRBD1 or TRBD2 (6 bases each). The J call is doubtful: the DNA matches TRBJ2-7 better. The CDR3 extends over 15 amino acids. The germline V gene encodes CDR1 SNHLY and CDR2 FYNNEI. The CDR3 here is CASSETPGATYEQYF. As DNA, the CDR3 is TGTGCCAGCAGTGAAACTCCGGGGGCCACCTACGAGCAGTACTTC.

This clonotype was seen a handful of times. This rearrangement joins TRBV15 to TRBJ2-1, with TRBD1 matching 8 bases. V trimming: 4 bases; J trimming: 3 bases; junction bases outside the gene matches: 5. This CDR3 has 15 residues. Per germline, CDR1 LNHNV and CDR2 YYDKDF (reference sequence). This chain's CDR3 is CATSTMDRDYNEQFF. CDR3 DNA: TGTGCCACCAGCACAATGGACAGGGACTACAATGAGCAGTTCTTC.

The chain is built from TRBV6-5 and TRBJ1-5; D is unresolved. V dropped 6 bases and J dropped 0 bases, with 12 bases sitting between them. Per germline, CDR1 MNHEY and CDR2 SVGAGI. This CDR3 comprises 15 residues. This chain's CDR3 is CASSRRTDSNQPQHF. In nucleotides, the CDR3 is TGTGCCAGCAGCCGCCGGACGGATAGCAATCAGCCCCAGCATTTT.

The table lists this clonotype with a few counts. The rearrangement joins TRBV12-3 or TRBV12-4 to TRBJ2-2, with TRBD2 identical over 12 bases. Germline trimming cut 5 bases from V and 6 bases from J; bases unmatched to any gene: 7. The CDR3 length is 16 residues. In DNA, the CDR3 is TGTGCCAGCAGTACCCTAGCGGGAGGGCCTCCCGGGGAGCTGTTTTTT. Translating it yields CASSTLAGGPPGELFF.

This clonotype was found a few times. In nucleotides, the CDR3 is TGCAGTGCTAGAGGACTAGCGGGTGAGCAGTTCTTC. Encoded protein: CSARGLAGEQFF. This rearrangement joins TRBV20-1 to TRBJ2-1; TRBD2 matches at 10 bases. V lost 1 base to trimming and J lost 9 bases; unmatched junction nucleotides: 0. The CDR3 consists of 12 residues. Germline V CDR1 and CDR2: DFQATT, SNEGSKA (reference sequence).

This clonotype was seen ten or more times. The chain couples TRBV4-3 to TRBJ2-5; 8 bases agree with TRBD1. Germline loops: CDR1 LGHNA, CDR2 YSLEER. The CDR3 runs 15 residues. Trimming removed 3 bases from V and 1 base from J; junction bases left unmatched: 4. The CDR3 reads CASSQGTGFQETQYF. The CDR3 nucleotides are TGCGCCAGCAGCCAGGGGACAGGTTTCCAAGAGACCCAGTACTTC.

The rearrangement joins TRBV6-1 to TRBJ2-1; D remains ambiguous. The CDR3 runs 12 residues. The V end lost 4 bases, the J end lost 7 bases, and 8 bases lay between the germline ends. CDR1 and CDR2 (germline): MNHNS, SASEGT. The CDR3 coding sequence is TGTGCCAGCAGTGCGGTCGGTAATGAGCAGTTCTTC. Residues: CASSAVGNEQFF.

This clonotype was observed once. The V call is TRBV28, the J call TRBJ2-4; D is possibly TRBD1 or TRBD2 (5 bases each). The J call may be incorrect, as the DNA end agrees better with TRBJ2-5. This CDR3 is 16 amino acids long. Germline CDR1 MDHEN, CDR2 SYDVKM. CDR3 nucleotides: TGTGCCAGCAGCTTTACCGGGGCAGGTTATGGAGAGACCCAGTACTTC. Amino acid sequence: CASSFTGAGYGETQYF.

Concerning this clonotype: Sequence at one end of the junction differs from germline and may be a read error. This CDR3 is CAISGLAGDTLYF. The DNA of the CDR3 is TGTGCCATCAGTGGACTAGCGGGAGATACGCTGTATTTT. This rearrangement joins TRBV10-3 to TRBJ2-3, with TRBD2 matching over 12 bases. From germline, CDR1 is ENHRY and CDR2 SYGVKD. This CDR3 contains 13 residues.

The V gene is TRBV12-3 or TRBV12-4, the J gene TRBJ1-4, with 11 positions matching TRBD1. The CDR3 is 13 amino acids. Unmatched junction bases numbered 0, after V lost 6 bases and J lost 6 bases. The chain's CDR3 is CASRGQGDEKLFF. DNA of the CDR3: TGTGCCAGCAGGGGACAGGGGGATGAAAAACTGTTTTTT.

This clonotype was counted many times. A much larger clone lies a single base off, so this may be a read error. V usage is TRBV20-1 and J usage is TRBJ2-5; TRBD2 matches at 14 bases. V gave up 8 bases and J gave up 11 bases; unmatched junction bases: 10. CDR1 and CDR2 from the germline V gene are DFQATT and SNEGSKA (reference sequence). The CDR3 is 13 residues long. CDR3 amino acids: CSSPGTSGSGQYF. The CDR3 DNA reads TGCAGTTCCCCAGGGACTAGCGGGAGTGGGCAGTACTTC.

The rearrangement joins TRBV12-3 or TRBV12-4 to TRBJ2-1, with 8 bases identical to TRBD2. V trimming: 2 bases; J trimming: 8 bases; junction bases outside the gene matches: 8. The CDR3 is made up of 15 amino acids. In DNA form, the CDR3 reads TGTGCCAGCAGTTTAAGCGGGAGCATTGTTTATGAGCAGTTCTTC. This encodes CASSLSGSIVYEQFF.

Only a few counts were recorded for this clonotype. The genes are TRBV20-1 and TRBJ2-1; 13 bases map to TRBD2. CDR1 DFQATT and CDR2 SNEGSKA come from the germline V gene (reference sequence). The junction had 14 bases not matched to a gene; V was cut back by 2 bases and J by 4 bases. The CDR3 runs to 19 residues. The DNA of the CDR3 is TGCAGTGCTAGACCTCAAAGAGAAACTAGCGGGAGGGCTTACAATGAGCAGTTCTTC. Protein sequence: CSARPQRETSGRAYNEQFF.

This clonotype was picked up many times. The V and J genes are TRBV10-3 and TRBJ2-1, with TRBD1 as a possible D gene (6 bases). Germline-derived CDR1 and CDR2 are ENHRY and SYGVKD. CDR3 length equals 14 residues. Trimming stripped 0 bases from V and 9 bases from J, with 12 bases between. CDR3 in DNA: TGTGCCATCAGTGAGTCGGGCCAGGGGCGTGAGCAGTTCTTC. It is translated as CAISESGQGREQFF.

J is TRBJ1-5 and V is TRBV10-3; unclear D gene. With 0 bases removed from V and 4 bases from J, the gap between germline ends came to 7 bases. The germline gives CDR1 ENHRY, CDR2 SYGVKD. The CDR3 is made up of 14 amino acids. Written as DNA, the CDR3 is TGTGCCATCAGTGAGTCGATAGTTAATCAGCCCCAGCATTTT. It is translated as CAISESIVNQPQHF.

This clonotype was counted at least ten times. The chain uses TRBV4-2 and TRBJ2-5; TRBD1 agrees at 7 bases. Trimming took 4 bases from V and 4 from J; bases not matched to a gene: 9. This CDR3 is 15 amino acids long. Germline V CDR1 and CDR2: LGHNA, YNFKEQ. The CDR3 reads CASSRSTGERETQYF. The CDR3 DNA sequence: TGTGCCAGCAGCCGATCCACAGGGGAGCGAGAGACCCAGTACTTC.

The chain uses TRBV27 and TRBJ2-7; 9 positions match TRBD2. The CDR3 totals 14 residues. Germline-derived CDR1 and CDR2 are MNHEY and SMNVEV (reference sequence). With V trimmed by 3 bases and J by 5 bases, 5 bases remained unmatched. The CDR3 nucleotides read TGTGCCAGCAGTTTCTGGCGGGAGGGCCACGAGCAGTACTTC. Translation gives CASSFWREGHEQYF.

This clonotype was recorded at least ten times. The chain recombines TRBV13 with TRBJ2-7; TRBD1 matches 7 bases. The trim removed 4 bases at V and 4 bases at J, leaving 7 bases unmatched. Germline CDR1 and CDR2: PRHDT and FYEKMQ (reference sequence). CDR3 length: 14 amino acids. CDR3 nucleotide sequence: TGTGCCAGCAGCTCCCGGGACAGAGAGTACGAGCAGTACTTC. Its translation: CASSSRDREYEQYF.

This clonotype came up many times. The CDR3 loop is CASSLAGPPNSPLHF. CDR3 DNA: TGTGCCAGCAGCTTAGCGGGACCGCCGAATTCACCCCTCCACTTT. The rearrangement uses TRBV7-2 and TRBJ1-6; tentative D call: TRBD1 (5 bases). CDR3 size: 15 residues. Germline CDR1 and CDR2: SGHTA and FQGNSA. Trimming left V 0 bases short and J 7 bases short, with 10 bases between.

V gene TRBV28 combines with J gene TRBJ1-2, with 7 bases that match TRBD1. Germline V gene data show CDR1 as MDHEN and CDR2 as SYDVKM. The CDR3 consists of 15 residues. V shed 3 bases, J shed 4 bases, and the junction held 8 bases outside the gene matches. DNA for the CDR3: TGTGCCAGCAGTTTTCACGGACAGGACCGCTATGGCTACACCTTC. It codes for CASSFHGQDRYGYTF.

The chain carries TRBV6-2 or TRBV6-3 and TRBJ2-1; D possibly uses TRBD1 or TRBD2 (5 bases each). V was shortened by 6 bases and J by 3 bases, with 9 bases between the two germline ends. This CDR3 spans 13 amino acids. The germline gives CDR1 MNHEY, CDR2 SVGEGT. The CDR3 DNA sequence: TGTGCCAGCAGAGGGACCTACTACAATGAGCAGTTCTTC. This encodes CASRGTYYNEQFF.

This clonotype came up a few times. This chain joins TRBV11-2 and TRBJ2-7, with TRBD2 matching over 9 bases. This CDR3 contains 17 residues. V lost 1 base, J lost 0 bases, and 7 bases stayed unmatched. Germline V gives CDR1 SGHAT, CDR2 FQNNGV. For the CDR3, the DNA is TGTGCCAGCAGCTTAGTAGCGGGGGCCAGGAGCTCCTACGAGCAGTACTTC. This gives the protein CASSLVAGARSSYEQYF. Combining the CDR3 with reference TRBV11-2 and TRBJ2-7 gives the whole variable domain EAGVAQSPRYKIIEKRQSVAFWCNPISGHATLYWYQQILGQGPKLLIQFQNNGVVDDSQLPKDRFSAERLKGVDSTLKIQPAKLEDSAVYLCASSLVAGARSSYEQYFGPGTRLTVT.